The 30 T cell receptor beta chains below were found in one sample sequenced in a study of shared clonotypes between healthy human individuals. The assay was immunoSEQ multiplex PCR, and TCRdb's table has in-frame clones only and misses some. This sample carries about 2,100,000 clones, about 92% of them seen once, and the ten largest clones take over 1.5%. Naive-designated CD8 cells lacked CD45RO, were positively enriched for CCR7, and omitted terminally differentiated effector memory CD45RA+ cells. Sequences were obtained from naive CD8+ T cells from PBMCs. The receptors stem from a man aged 18 to 29 in good health. Some clones in this sample may be carry-over from other donors' samples.

CDR3 DNA sequence: TGTGCCAGCAGTGTCGACCCGGCGGGTCAGCCCCAGCATTTT. Protein sequence: CASSVDPAGQPQHF. The chain has TRBV6-1 and TRBJ1-5; D gene uncertain. This CDR3 comprises 14 residues. The ends were cut back, 4 bases at V and 6 bases at J, with 13 bases in the middle. From germline, CDR1 is MNHNS and CDR2 SASEGT.

This sequence joins TRBV6-5 and TRBJ2-7; a possible D gene is TRBD1 (6 bases). The CDR3 spans 13 residues. Germline V CDR1 and CDR2: MNHEY, SVGAGI. With 6 bases removed from V and 3 bases from J, the gap between germline ends came to 12 bases. The CDR3 bases are TGTGCCAGCAGCCACCCAGGGGACTACGAGCAGTACTTC. Amino acid sequence: CASSHPGDYEQYF.

Notes on this clone: The same CDR3 also results from other DNA sequences found in this sample. The chain recombines TRBV19 with TRBJ2-7; TRBD1 matches at 7 bases. Trimming removed 6 bases from V and 2 bases from J; junction bases left unmatched: 4. The CDR3 loop spans 13 amino acids. CDR1 and CDR2 from the germline V gene are LNHDA and SQIVND (reference sequence). CDR3 protein: CASRQTGAYEQYF. The CDR3, as DNA: TGTGCCAGTAGACAAACAGGGGCCTACGAGCAGTACTTC.

The chain has TRBV2 and TRBJ2-7, with 13 bases fitting TRBD2. Germline V gives CDR1 SNHLY, CDR2 FYNNEI. CDR3 length: 16 residues. Trimming cost V 4 bases and J 4 bases; bases outside gene matches: 7. The CDR3 here is CASSVLTSGRQYEQYF. DNA of the CDR3: TGTGCCAGCAGTGTTTTGACTAGCGGGAGGCAGTACGAGCAGTACTTC.

This chain links TRBV7-2 with TRBJ2-1, with TRBD2 matching over 9 bases. Trimming cost V 2 bases and J 2 bases; bases outside gene matches: 7. Germline lookup yields CDR1 SGHTA and CDR2 FQGNSA. The CDR3 loop spans 17 amino acids. The CDR3 is CASSLSLSGSTYNEQFF. The CDR3 nucleotides read TGTGCCAGCAGCTTAAGCCTTAGCGGGAGTACCTACAATGAGCAGTTCTTC.

This rearrangement joins TRBV25-1 to TRBJ2-7, with D tentatively TRBD2 (5 bases). Germline V lookup: CDR1 MGHDK, CDR2 SYGVNS. Deletions cut 9 bases from V and 2 bases from J, with 20 bases between. The CDR3 contains 15 residues. CDR3 sequence: CASWGDSESPYEQYF. In DNA, the CDR3 is TGTGCCAGTTGGGGTGATAGCGAGTCACCCTACGAGCAGTACTTC.

The V and J genes are TRBV20-1 and TRBJ2-7, with 9 positions matching TRBD1. Germline V gene data show CDR1 as DFQATT and CDR2 as SNEGSKA (reference sequence). The CDR3 is 11 amino acids. J gave up 2 bases and V 7 bases, and 0 bases lay outside the gene matches. CDR3 sequence reads: CSGQGAYEQYF. CDR3 bases: TGCAGTGGACAGGGGGCCTACGAGCAGTACTTC.

This chain uses TRBV7-9 with TRBJ2-1; 10 bases fit TRBD2. Germline CDR1 is SEHNR and CDR2 is FQNEAQ (reference sequence). V dropped 5 bases and J dropped 5; count of bases not matched to a gene: 18. The CDR3 runs 19 residues. CDR3 residues: CASSPKFWASGSEDNEQFF. For the CDR3, the DNA is TGTGCCAGCAGCCCAAAGTTCTGGGCTAGCGGGAGTGAAGACAATGAGCAGTTCTTC.

This sequence joins TRBV9 and TRBJ2-5, with no clear D. V dropped 0 bases and J dropped 5 bases, with 5 bases sitting between them. This CDR3 spans 12 amino acids. CDR1 and CDR2 from the germline V gene are SGDLS and YYNGEE. CDR3 DNA: TGTGCCAGCAGCGTAGCTTATGAGACCCAGTACTTC. Amino acids: CASSVAYETQYF. The whole variable domain, filled in from reference TRBV9 and TRBJ2-5, reads DSGVTQTPKHLITATGQRVTLRCSPRSGDLSVYWYQQSLDQGLQFLIQYYNGEERAKGNILERFSAQQFPDLHSELNLSSLELGDSALYFCASSVAYETQYFGPGTRLLVL.

Notes on this clone: Distinct nucleotide sequences in the sample also encode this CDR3. The chain uses TRBV28 and TRBJ2-1; D could derive from TRBD1 or TRBD2 (6 bases each). The V end was cut by 2 bases, the J end by 4 bases, with 9 bases between. Germline lookup yields CDR1 MDHEN and CDR2 SYDVKM. The CDR3 length is 14 residues. In nucleotides, the CDR3 is TGTGCCAGCAGTTTAGGGGGGCGTTACAATGAGCAGTTCTTC. The encoded protein is CASSLGGRYNEQFF.

This chain connects TRBV18 to TRBJ2-7; 13 nucleotides align to TRBD2. V lost 5 bases, J lost 5 bases, and 6 bases stayed unmatched. The CDR3 has 15 residues. Germline CDR1 reads KGHSH; CDR2 reads LQKENI. The CDR3 region has the DNA TGTGCCAGCTCATCTCCGGGACTAGCGGGACACGAGCAGTACTTC. Translated, it gives CASSSPGLAGHEQYF.

Comments on this clone: The junction differs from germline at one of its ends, possibly a read error. The V call is TRBV4-3, the J call TRBJ2-7; possible D gene TRBD1, 7 bases. The CDR3 is 15 amino acids. Per germline, CDR1 LGHNA and CDR2 YSLEER. The CDR3 DNA is TGCGCCAGCAGCCAGGGGGGACAGACCATCTACGAGCAATACTTC. Translating it yields CASSQGGQTIYEQYF.

The chain combines TRBV14 with TRBJ1-2; no reliable D call. This CDR3 is built from 18 residues. V lost 0 bases to trimming and J lost 2 bases, with 19 bases between them. Germline assignment: CDR1 SGHDN and CDR2 FVKESK. Here the CDR3 reads CASSQDRIRPLGNYGYTF. The CDR3 DNA reads TGTGCCAGCAGCCAAGATCGTATCCGGCCTCTGGGAAACTATGGCTACACCTTC.

The CDR3 coding sequence is TGTGCCAGCAGCTTAGATGGTCGAGCGGGAGGTTTCACAGATACGCAGTATTTT. This gives the protein CASSLDGRAGGFTDTQYF. The chain employs TRBV7-6 and TRBJ2-3, with 9 positions matching TRBD2. V shed 1 base, J shed 2 bases, and the junction held 10 bases outside the gene matches. Germline V gene lookup returns CDR1 SGHVS and CDR2 FNYEAQ. This CDR3 has 18 residues.

This chain links TRBV9 with TRBJ2-1; TRBD2 aligns across 8 bases. The V gene's germline CDR1 is SGDLS and CDR2 YYNGEE. The V segment lost 2 bases and the J segment 8 bases; nucleotides outside the gene matches: 9. This CDR3 spans 15 amino acids. The CDR3 loop reads CASSVSGTHGDEQFF. The CDR3 nucleotides read TGTGCCAGCAGCGTTAGCGGGACGCATGGTGATGAGCAGTTCTTC.

This clone was seen just once. Other DNA sequences from this sample encode an identical CDR3 as well. The rearrangement joins TRBV7-9 to TRBJ2-2, with 11 nucleotides matching TRBD1. Germline CDR1 and CDR2: SEHNR and FQNEAQ (reference sequence). The CDR3 is 15 amino acids. Trimming removed 6 bases from V and 4 bases from J; junction bases left unmatched: 4. The CDR3 reads CASSPDRGRTGELFF. In DNA form, the CDR3 reads TGTGCCAGCAGTCCGGACAGGGGGCGCACCGGGGAGCTGTTTTTT.

The gene calls are TRBV6-1 and TRBJ1-2, with 7 positions matching TRBD1. The germline V gene has CDR1 MNHNS and CDR2 SASEGT. V shed 2 bases and J 7 bases; nucleotides not matched to a gene: 10. CDR3 size: 15 residues. CDR3 residues: CASSERLGQRSGYTF. In DNA form, the CDR3 reads TGTGCCAGCAGTGAACGCCTGGGACAGAGGAGTGGCTACACCTTC.

The CDR3 spells CSVVGGRSFYGYTF. The CDR3 region has the DNA TGCAGCGTTGTCGGGGGCAGGAGCTTCTATGGCTACACCTTC. This chain links TRBV29-1 with TRBJ1-2; D possibly corresponds to TRBD1 (6 bases). The CDR3 extends over 14 amino acids. V lost 4 bases, J lost 4 bases, and 16 bases lay in between. Germline V gives CDR1 SQVTM, CDR2 ANQGSEA. The full variable domain, its missing parts supplied by reference TRBV29-1 and TRBJ1-2, is SAVISQKPSRDICQRGTSLTIQCQVDSQVTMMFWYRQQPGQSLTLIATANQGSEATYESGFVIDKFPISRPNLTFSTLTVSNMSPEDSSIYLCSVVGGRSFYGYTFGSGTRLTVV.

CDR3 sequence (DNA): TGTGCCAGCTCAGCAGAGGTCTCGCGGGCGGCGTCCTACGAGCAGTACTTC. Its translation is CASSAEVSRAASYEQYF. V usage is TRBV18 and J usage is TRBJ2-7; TRBD2 is a possible D gene (5 bases). The CDR3 is made up of 17 amino acids. V was shortened by 5 bases and J by 1 base, with 21 bases between the two germline ends. Germline V gives CDR1 KGHSH, CDR2 LQKENI.

The V call is TRBV15, the J call TRBJ2-7; D possibly uses TRBD1 or TRBD2 (6 bases each). Germline V gives CDR1 LNHNV, CDR2 YYDKDF (reference sequence). This CDR3 spans 15 amino acids. Trimming removed 1 base from V and 2 bases from J, with 12 bases in between. CDR3 sequence (DNA): TGTGCCACCAGCAGAGGCGCGGGACAAGCCTACGAGCAGTACTTC. This gives the protein CATSRGAGQAYEQYF.

This clone appeared a few times. The gene calls are TRBV7-2 and TRBJ1-1, with a weak D call TRBD1 (6 bases). The V gene lost 0 bases and the J gene lost 11 bases, with 19 bases spanning the gap. Germline V gene data show CDR1 as SGHTA and CDR2 as FQGNSA. This CDR3 has 15 amino acids. This CDR3 reads CASSLALGQGREAFF. As DNA, the CDR3 is TGTGCCAGCAGCTTAGCGCTGGGCCAGGGGAGGGAGGCTTTCTTT.

The rearrangement links TRBV4-1 to TRBJ1-6; 8 bases map to TRBD1. V lost 2 bases, J lost 5 bases, and 2 bases stayed unmatched. The CDR3 length is 15 residues. CDR1 and CDR2 (germline): MGHRA, YSYEKL. CDR3 residues: CASSQRGQDNSPLHF. The CDR3 DNA is TGCGCCAGCAGCCAACGGGGACAGGATAATTCACCCCTCCACTTT.

V gene TRBV10-3 combines with J gene TRBJ1-3; D gene uncertain. From germline, CDR1 is ENHRY and CDR2 SYGVKD. The length of the CDR3 is 14 residues. The germline V and J ends were trimmed by 6 bases and 4 bases, with 13 bases remaining between them. As DNA, the CDR3 is TGTGCCATCAGGCCTAACGGGTGGGGAAACACCATATATTTT. Translating it yields CAIRPNGWGNTIYF.

V gene TRBV11-2 combines with J gene TRBJ2-3; D perhaps matches TRBD1 (6 bases). From germline, CDR1 is SGHAT and CDR2 FQNNGV. The CDR3 runs 15 residues. V was cut by 3 bases and J by 2 bases, with 12 bases left in between. CDR3 loop: CASSFTNRVTDTQYF. CDR3 DNA sequence: TGTGCCAGCAGCTTTACAAACAGGGTCACAGATACGCAGTATTTT.

This clone was seen only a few times. Other DNA sequences of this sample code for an identical CDR3. This chain joins TRBV27 and TRBJ1-1, with D possibly matching TRBD1 (6 bases). This CDR3 region has 15 residues. V lost 0 bases, J lost 0 bases, and 8 bases lay in between. The germline V gene encodes CDR1 MNHEY and CDR2 SMNVEV (reference sequence). The CDR3 reads CASSLSGGLNTEAFF. CDR3 nucleotides: TGTGCCAGCAGTTTATCGGGGGGGCTGAACACTGAAGCTTTCTTT.

This sequence joins TRBV30 and TRBJ1-1, with D tentatively TRBD1 (5 bases). CDR1 is GTSNPN, CDR2 SVGIG, per germline (reference sequence). There are 14 residues in the CDR3. The ends were cut back, 2 bases at V and 0 bases at J, with 10 bases in the middle. This CDR3 reads CAWSPGRVNTEAFF. In nucleotides, the CDR3 is TGTGCCTGGAGTCCGGGACGGGTGAACACTGAAGCTTTCTTT.

The rearrangement links TRBV27 to TRBJ2-1; 9 positions match TRBD2. Germline V gene data show CDR1 as MNHEY and CDR2 as SMNVEV (reference sequence). CDR3 length: 15 residues. The ends lost 3 bases at V and 8 bases at J; junction bases unmatched: 8. CDR3: CASSLGLAFLYEQFF. The CDR3 DNA follows: TGTGCCAGCAGTTTGGGACTAGCCTTTCTCTATGAGCAGTTCTTC.

This clone has just a few counts. The chain recombines TRBV7-9 with TRBJ2-2; no definite D call. From germline, CDR1 is SEHNR and CDR2 FQNEAQ (reference sequence). V was shortened by 4 bases and J by 7 bases, with 13 bases between the two germline ends. This CDR3 region has 14 residues. CDR3: CASSSRGPDGELFF. The CDR3 DNA reads TGTGCCAGCAGCTCCCGTGGGCCGGACGGGGAGCTGTTTTTT.

The chain recombines TRBV9 with TRBJ2-7; 10 bases are shared with TRBD1. This CDR3 is 15 amino acids long. The germline V gene encodes CDR1 SGDLS and CDR2 YYNGEE. Trimming cost V 0 bases and J 5 bases; bases outside gene matches: 5. The CDR3 is CASSVADRGLDEQYF. The CDR3 DNA is TGTGCCAGCAGCGTAGCCGACAGGGGGCTAGACGAGCAGTACTTC.

For the CDR3, the DNA is TGTGCCAGCAAGAGTAGCGGGAGGGCCGACTCTGGGGCCAACGTCCTGACTTTC. It yields the protein CASKSSGRADSGANVLTF. The chain joins TRBV2 to TRBJ2-6; 11 bases agree with TRBD2. The V gene end was trimmed by 7 bases and the J gene end by 0 bases; junction bases not matched to a gene: 8. CDR3 length equals 18 residues. Germline CDR1 is SNHLY and CDR2 is FYNNEI.